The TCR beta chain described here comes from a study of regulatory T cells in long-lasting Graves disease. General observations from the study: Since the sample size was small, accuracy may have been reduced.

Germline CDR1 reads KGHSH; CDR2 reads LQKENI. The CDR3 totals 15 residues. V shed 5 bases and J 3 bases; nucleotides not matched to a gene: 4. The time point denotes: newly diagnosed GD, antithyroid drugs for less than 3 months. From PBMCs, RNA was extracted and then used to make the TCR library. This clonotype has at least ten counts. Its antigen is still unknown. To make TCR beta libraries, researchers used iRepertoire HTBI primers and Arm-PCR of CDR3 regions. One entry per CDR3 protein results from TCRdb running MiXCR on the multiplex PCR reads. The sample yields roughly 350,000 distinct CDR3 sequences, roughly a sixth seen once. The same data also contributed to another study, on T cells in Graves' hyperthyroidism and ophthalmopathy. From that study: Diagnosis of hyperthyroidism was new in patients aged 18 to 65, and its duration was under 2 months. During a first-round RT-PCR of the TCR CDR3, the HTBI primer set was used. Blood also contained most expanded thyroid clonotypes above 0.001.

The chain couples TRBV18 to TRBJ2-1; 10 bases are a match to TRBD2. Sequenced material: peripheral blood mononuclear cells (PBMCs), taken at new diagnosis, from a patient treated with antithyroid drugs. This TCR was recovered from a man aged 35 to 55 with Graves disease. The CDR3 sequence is CASSRPSGGYNEQFF. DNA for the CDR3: TGTGCCAGCTCAAGACCTAGCGGGGGCTACAATGAGCAGTTCTTC.